This T cell receptor (beta chain) originates from a study of blood T cells in healthy people across ages. V shed 4 bases, J shed 8 bases, and the junction held 5 bases outside the gene matches. CDR1 and CDR2 from the germline V gene are LGHNA and YSLEER. This CDR3 is built from 12 residues. This clonotype was found a few times. A second PCR, run for roughly 7 to 11 cycles, used a sample-barcoded 5' primer plus a J-beta primer mix. TCRdb recomputed calls from the 5' RACE reads with MiXCR, one row per CDR3 protein. The data contain 1.5 million or so distinct CDR3 sequences, 42% of them singletons. Sequencing used blood. The sequence was obtained from a woman under 30 in good health. This chain joins TRBV4-3 and TRBJ2-7; TRBD2 aligns across 7 bases. In nucleotides, the CDR3 is TGCGCCAGCAGCCGAACCGGGACTAAGCAGTACTTC. It yields the protein CASSRTGTKQYF.